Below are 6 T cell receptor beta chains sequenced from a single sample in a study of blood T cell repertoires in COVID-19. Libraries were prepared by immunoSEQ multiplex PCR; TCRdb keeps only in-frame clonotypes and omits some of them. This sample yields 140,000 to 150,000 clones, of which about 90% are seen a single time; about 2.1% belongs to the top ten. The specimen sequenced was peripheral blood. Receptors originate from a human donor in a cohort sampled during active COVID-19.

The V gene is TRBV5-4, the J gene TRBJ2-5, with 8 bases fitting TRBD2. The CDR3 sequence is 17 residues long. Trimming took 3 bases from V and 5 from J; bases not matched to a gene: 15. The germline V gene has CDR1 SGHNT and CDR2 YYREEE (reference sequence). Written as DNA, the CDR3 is TGTGCCAGCAGCTCCCGGAGGCCGGGAGGGCCGGAGGAGACCCAGTACTTC. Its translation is CASSSRRPGGPEETQYF.

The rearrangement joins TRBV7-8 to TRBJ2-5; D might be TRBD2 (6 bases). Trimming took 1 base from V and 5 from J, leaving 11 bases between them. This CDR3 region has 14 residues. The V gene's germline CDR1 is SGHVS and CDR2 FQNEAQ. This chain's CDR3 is CASSLDTSWETQYF. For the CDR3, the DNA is TGTGCCAGCAGCTTAGACACTAGCTGGGAGACCCAGTACTTC.

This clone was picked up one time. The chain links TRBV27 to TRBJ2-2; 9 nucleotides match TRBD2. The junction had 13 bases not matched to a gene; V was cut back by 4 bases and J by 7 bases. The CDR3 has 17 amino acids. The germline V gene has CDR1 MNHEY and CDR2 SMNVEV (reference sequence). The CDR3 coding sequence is TGTGCCAGCAGTTCGAATAGCGGGAGCTCCCCGGGCGGGGAGCTGTTTTTT. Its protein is CASSSNSGSSPGGELFF.

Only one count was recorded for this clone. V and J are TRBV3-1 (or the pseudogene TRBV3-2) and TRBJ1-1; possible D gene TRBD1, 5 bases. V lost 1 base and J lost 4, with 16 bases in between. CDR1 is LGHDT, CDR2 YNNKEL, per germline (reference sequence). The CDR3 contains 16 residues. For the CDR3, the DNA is TGTGCCAGCAGCCAAGTGTTAGGAGGGGAAGGCACTGAAGCTTTCTTT. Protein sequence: CASSQVLGGEGTEAFF.

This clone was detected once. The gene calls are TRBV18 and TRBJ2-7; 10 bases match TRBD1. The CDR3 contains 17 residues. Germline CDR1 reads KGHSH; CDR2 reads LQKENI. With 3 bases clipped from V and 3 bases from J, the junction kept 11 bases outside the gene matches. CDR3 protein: CASSPAPGTGVYYEQYF. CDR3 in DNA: TGTGCCAGCTCACCGGCCCCCGGGACAGGGGTTTACTACGAGCAGTACTTC.

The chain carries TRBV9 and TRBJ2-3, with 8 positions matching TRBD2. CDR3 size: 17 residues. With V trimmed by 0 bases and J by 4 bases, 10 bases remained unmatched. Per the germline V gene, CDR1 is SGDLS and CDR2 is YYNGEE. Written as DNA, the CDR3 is TGTGCCAGCAGCGTAGGCCCCGGAAGCGGGGGCCCAGATACGCAGTATTTT. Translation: CASSVGPGSGGPDTQYF. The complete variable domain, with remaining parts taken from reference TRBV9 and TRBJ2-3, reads DSGVTQTPKHLITATGQRVTLRCSPRSGDLSVYWYQQSLDQGLQFLIQYYNGEERAKGNILERFSAQQFPDLHSELNLSSLELGDSALYFCASSVGPGSGGPDTQYFGPGTRLTVL.